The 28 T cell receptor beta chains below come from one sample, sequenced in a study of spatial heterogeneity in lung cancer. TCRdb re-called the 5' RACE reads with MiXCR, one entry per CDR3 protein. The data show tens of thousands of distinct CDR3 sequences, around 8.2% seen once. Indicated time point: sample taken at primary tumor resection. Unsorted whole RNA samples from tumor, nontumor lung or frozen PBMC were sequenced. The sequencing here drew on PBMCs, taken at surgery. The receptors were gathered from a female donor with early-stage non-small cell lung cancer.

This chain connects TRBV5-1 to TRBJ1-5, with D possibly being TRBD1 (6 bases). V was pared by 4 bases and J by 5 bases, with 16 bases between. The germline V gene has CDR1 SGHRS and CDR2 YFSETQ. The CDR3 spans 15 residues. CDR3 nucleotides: TGCGCCAGCAGCCCGGAGGGGGGACTTTATCAGCCCCAGCATTTT. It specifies CASSPEGGLYQPQHF.

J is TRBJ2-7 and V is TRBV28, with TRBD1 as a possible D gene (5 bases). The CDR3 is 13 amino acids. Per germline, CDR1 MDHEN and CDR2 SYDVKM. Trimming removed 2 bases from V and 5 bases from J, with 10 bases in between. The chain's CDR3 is CASSLGAGDEQYF. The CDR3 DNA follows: TGTGCCAGCAGTTTAGGGGCAGGCGACGAGCAGTACTTC.

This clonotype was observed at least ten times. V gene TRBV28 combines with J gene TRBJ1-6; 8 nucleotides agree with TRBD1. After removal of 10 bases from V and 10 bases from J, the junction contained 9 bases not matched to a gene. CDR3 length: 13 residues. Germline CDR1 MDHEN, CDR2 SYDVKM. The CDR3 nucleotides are TGTGCCACCCCGACAGGGGCGCGGTCACCCCTCCACTTT. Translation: CATPTGARSPLHF.

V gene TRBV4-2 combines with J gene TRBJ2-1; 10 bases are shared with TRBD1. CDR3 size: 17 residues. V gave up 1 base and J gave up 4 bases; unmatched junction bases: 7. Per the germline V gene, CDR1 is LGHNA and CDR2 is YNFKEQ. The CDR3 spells CASSQALGQGMYNEQFF. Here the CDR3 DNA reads TGTGCCAGCAGCCAAGCCCTGGGACAGGGGATGTACAATGAGCAGTTCTTC.

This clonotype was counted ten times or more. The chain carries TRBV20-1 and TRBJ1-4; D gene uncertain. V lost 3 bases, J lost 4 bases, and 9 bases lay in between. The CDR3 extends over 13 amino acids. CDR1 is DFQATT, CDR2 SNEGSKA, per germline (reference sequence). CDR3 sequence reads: CSARAQLNEKLFF. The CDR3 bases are TGCAGTGCTAGGGCACAGCTTAATGAAAAACTGTTTTTT.

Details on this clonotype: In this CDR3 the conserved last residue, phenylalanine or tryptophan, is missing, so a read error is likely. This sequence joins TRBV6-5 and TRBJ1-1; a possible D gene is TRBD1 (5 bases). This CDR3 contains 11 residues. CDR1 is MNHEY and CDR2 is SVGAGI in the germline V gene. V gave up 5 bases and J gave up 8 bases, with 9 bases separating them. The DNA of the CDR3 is TGTGCCAGCAGTCGCAGGGAGGAAGCTTTCTTA. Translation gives CASSRREEAFL.

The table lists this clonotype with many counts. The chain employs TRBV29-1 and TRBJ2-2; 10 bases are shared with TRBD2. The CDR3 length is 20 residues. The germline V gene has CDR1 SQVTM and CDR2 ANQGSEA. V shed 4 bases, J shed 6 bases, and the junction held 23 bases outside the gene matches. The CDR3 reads CSVAHLNRTSGCRCAGELFF. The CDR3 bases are TGCAGCGTTGCCCATCTCAATCGGACTAGCGGTTGTCGGTGCGCCGGGGAGCTGTTTTTT.

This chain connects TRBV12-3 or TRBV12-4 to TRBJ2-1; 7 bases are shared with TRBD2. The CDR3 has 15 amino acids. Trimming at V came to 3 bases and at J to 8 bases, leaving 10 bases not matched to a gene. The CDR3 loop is CASSLYGGAGYEQFF. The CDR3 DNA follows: TGTGCCAGCAGTTTGTATGGCGGAGCGGGGTATGAGCAGTTCTTC.

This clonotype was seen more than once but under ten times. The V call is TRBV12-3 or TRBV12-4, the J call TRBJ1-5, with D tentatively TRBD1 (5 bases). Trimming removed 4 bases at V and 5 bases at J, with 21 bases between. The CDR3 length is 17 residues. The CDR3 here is CASSSSMGHAGDQPQHF. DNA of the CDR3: TGTGCCAGCAGTTCCTCTATGGGGCACGCTGGGGATCAGCCCCAGCATTTT.

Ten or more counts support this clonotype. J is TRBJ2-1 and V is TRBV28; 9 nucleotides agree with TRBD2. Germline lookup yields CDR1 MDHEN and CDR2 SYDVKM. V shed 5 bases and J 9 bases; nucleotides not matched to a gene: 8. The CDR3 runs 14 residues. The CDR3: CASSEFSGGGEQFF. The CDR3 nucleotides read TGTGCCAGCAGTGAATTTAGCGGGGGCGGTGAGCAGTTCTTC. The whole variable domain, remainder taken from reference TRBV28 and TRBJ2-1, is DVKVTQSSRYLVKRTGEKVFLECVQDMDHENMFWYRQDPGLGLRLIYFSYDVKMKEKGDIPEGYSVSREKKERFSLILESASTNQTSMYLCASSEFSGGGEQFFGPGTRLTVL.

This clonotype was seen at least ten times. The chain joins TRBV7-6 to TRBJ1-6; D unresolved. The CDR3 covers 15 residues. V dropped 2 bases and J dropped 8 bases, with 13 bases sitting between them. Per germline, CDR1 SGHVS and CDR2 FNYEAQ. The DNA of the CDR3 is TGTGCCAGCAGCTTAAGTCGGGCAGGAGATTCACCCCTCCACTTT. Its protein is CASSLSRAGDSPLHF.

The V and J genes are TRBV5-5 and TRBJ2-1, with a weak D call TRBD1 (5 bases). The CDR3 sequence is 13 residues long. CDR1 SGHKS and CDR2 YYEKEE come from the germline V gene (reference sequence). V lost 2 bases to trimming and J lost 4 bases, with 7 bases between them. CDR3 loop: CASSFPGYNEQFF. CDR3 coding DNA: TGTGCCAGCAGCTTTCCAGGGTACAATGAGCAGTTCTTC.

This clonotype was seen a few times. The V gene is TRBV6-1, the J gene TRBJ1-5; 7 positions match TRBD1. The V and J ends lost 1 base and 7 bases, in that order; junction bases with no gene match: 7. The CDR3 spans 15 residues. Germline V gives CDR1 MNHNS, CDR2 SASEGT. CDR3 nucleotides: TGTGCCAGCAGTGAAGTGGCAGGGGGAGGCCAGCCCCAGCATTTT. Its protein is CASSEVAGGGQPQHF.

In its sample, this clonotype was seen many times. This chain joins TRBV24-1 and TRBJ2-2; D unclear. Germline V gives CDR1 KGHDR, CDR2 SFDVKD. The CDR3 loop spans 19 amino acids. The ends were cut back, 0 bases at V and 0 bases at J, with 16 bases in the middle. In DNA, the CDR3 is TGTGCCACCAGTGATTTGTCCGGCGTAGCAGGCCCGAACACCGGGGAGCTGTTTTTT. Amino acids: CATSDLSGVAGPNTGELFF.

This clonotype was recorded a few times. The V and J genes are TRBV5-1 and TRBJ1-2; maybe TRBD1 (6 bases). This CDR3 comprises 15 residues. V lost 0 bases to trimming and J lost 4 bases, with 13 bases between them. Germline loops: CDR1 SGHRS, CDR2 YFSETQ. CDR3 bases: TGCGCCAGCAGCTTGGATGGGGGGCAAGGCTATGGCTACACCTTC. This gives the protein CASSLDGGQGYGYTF.

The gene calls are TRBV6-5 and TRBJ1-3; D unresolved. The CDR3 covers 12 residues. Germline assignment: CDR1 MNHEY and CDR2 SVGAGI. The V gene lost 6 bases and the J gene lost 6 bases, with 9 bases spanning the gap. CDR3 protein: CASRSRANTIYF. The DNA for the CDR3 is TGTGCCAGCAGGAGTAGGGCAAACACCATATATTTT.

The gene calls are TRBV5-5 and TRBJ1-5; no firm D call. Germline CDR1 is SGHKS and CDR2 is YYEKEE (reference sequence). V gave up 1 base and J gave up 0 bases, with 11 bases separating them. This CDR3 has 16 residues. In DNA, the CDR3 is TGTGCCAGCAGCTTGCGGGCGGGCTATAGCAATCAGCCCCAGCATTTT. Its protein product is CASSLRAGYSNQPQHF. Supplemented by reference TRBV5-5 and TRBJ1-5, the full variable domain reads DAGVTQSPTHLIKTRGQQVTLRCSPISGHKSVSWYQQVLGQGPQFIFQYYEKEERGRGNFPDRFSARQFPNYSSELNVNALLLGDSALYLCASSLRAGYSNQPQHFGDGTRLSIL.

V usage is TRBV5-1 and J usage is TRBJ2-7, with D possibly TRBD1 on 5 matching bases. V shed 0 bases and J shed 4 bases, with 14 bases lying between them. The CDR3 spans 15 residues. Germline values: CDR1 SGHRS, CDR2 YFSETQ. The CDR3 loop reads CASSLGGQGSYEQYF. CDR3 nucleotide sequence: TGCGCCAGCAGCTTGGGGGGCCAGGGATCTTACGAGCAGTACTTC. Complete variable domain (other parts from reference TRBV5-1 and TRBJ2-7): KAGVTQTPRYLIKTRGQQVTLSCSPISGHRSVSWYQQTPGQGLQFLFEYFSETQRNKGNFPGRFSGRQFSNSRSEMNVSTLELGDSALYLCASSLGGQGSYEQYFGPGTRLTVT.

This chain's CDR3 is CASPAQDRAPTEAFF. The CDR3 DNA sequence: TGTGCCAGCCCAGCTCAGGACAGGGCACCCACTGAAGCTTTCTTT. The chain uses TRBV7-9 and TRBJ1-1, with TRBD1 matching 8 bases. CDR3 length equals 15 residues. V shed 8 bases and J 4 bases; nucleotides not matched to a gene: 12. The germline V gene encodes CDR1 SEHNR and CDR2 FQNEAQ (reference sequence).

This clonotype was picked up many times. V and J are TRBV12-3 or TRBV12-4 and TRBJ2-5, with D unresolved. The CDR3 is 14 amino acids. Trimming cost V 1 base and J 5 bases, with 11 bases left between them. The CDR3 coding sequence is TGTGCCAGCAGTTTAGGGCAGCTTCTCGAGACCCAGTACTTC. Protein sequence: CASSLGQLLETQYF.

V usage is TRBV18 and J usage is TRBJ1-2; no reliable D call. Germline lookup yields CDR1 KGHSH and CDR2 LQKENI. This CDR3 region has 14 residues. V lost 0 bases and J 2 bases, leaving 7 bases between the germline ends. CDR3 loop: CASSPPSGNYGYTF. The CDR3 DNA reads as TGTGCCAGCTCACCACCCTCAGGAAACTATGGCTACACCTTC.

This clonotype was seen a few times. The CDR3 sequence is CAISESNGVTEAFF. CDR3 nucleotides: TGTGCCATCAGTGAGTCGAACGGGGTCACTGAAGCTTTCTTT. The chain recombines TRBV10-3 with TRBJ1-1; D gene unclear. The CDR3 is made up of 14 amino acids. The ends were cut back, 0 bases at V and 4 bases at J, with 9 bases in the middle. The germline V gene encodes CDR1 ENHRY and CDR2 SYGVKD.

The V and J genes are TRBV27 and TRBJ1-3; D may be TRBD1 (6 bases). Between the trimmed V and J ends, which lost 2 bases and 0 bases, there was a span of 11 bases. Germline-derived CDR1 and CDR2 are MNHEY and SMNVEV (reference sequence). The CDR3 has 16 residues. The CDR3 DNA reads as TGTGCCAGCAGTTTACGGGACATTCGCTCTGGAAACACCATATATTTT. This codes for CASSLRDIRSGNTIYF.

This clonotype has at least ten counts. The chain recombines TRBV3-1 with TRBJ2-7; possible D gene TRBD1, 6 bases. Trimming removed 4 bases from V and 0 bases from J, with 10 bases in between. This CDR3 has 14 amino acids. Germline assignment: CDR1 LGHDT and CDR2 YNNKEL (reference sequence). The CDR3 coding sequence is TGTGCCAGCAGCCGACAGGTGAGCTCCTACGAGCAGTACTTC. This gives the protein CASSRQVSSYEQYF.

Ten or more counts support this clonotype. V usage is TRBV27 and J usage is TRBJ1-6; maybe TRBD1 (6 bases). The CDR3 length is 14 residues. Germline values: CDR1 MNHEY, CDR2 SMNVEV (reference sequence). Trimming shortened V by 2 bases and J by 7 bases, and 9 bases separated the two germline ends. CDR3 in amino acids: CASSLNRANSPLHF. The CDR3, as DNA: TGTGCCAGCAGTTTAAACAGGGCAAATTCACCCCTCCACTTT.

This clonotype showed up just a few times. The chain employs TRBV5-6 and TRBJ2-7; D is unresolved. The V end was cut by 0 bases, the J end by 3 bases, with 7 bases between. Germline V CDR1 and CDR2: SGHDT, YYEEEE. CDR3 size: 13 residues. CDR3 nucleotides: TGTGCCAGCAGCTTGGTAAATCACTACGAGCAGTACGTC. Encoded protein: CASSLVNHYEQYV.

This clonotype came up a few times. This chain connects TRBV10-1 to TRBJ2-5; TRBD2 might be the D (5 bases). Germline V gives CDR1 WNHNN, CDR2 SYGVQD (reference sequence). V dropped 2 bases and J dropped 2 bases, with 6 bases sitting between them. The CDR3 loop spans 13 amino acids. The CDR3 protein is CASSEGLQETQYF. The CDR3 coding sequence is TGCGCCAGCAGTGAGGGACTGCAAGAGACCCAGTACTTC.

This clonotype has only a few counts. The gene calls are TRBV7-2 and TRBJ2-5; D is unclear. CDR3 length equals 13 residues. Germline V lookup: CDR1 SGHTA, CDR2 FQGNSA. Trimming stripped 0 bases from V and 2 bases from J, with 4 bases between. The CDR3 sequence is CASSLAIQETQYF. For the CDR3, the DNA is TGTGCCAGCAGCTTAGCGATACAAGAGACCCAGTACTTC.